This TCR beta chain was profiled in a study of metastatic and nonmetastatic thyroid tumors. TCRdb re-called clones via MiXCR from the PCR reads. The sample carries 21,000 or so clones, 18% recorded once. Trimming took 8 bases from V and 4 from J; bases not matched to a gene: 7. CDR1 and CDR2 (germline): SEHNR, FQNEAQ (reference sequence). This CDR3 region has 14 residues. Before thyroid surgery, none of the patients had received any treatment. This receptor was taken from a male donor with papillary thyroid cancer or a benign thyroid nodule (not recorded which). Some clones in this sample may be carry-over from other donors' samples. The V and J genes are TRBV7-9 and TRBJ2-1; TRBD2 agrees at 8 bases. The specimen sequenced was blood. The CDR3 loop reads CASCREGRYNEQFF. CDR3 in DNA: TGTGCCAGCTGTCGGGAGGGCCGGTACAATGAGCAGTTCTTC. Variable domain in full (rest from reference TRBV7-9 and TRBJ2-1): DTGVSQNPRHKITKRGQNVTFRCDPISEHNRLYWYRQTLGQGPEFLTYFQNEAQLEKSRLLSDRFSAERPKGSFSTLEIQRTEQGDSAMYLCASCREGRYNEQFFGPGTRLTVL.